This T cell receptor (beta chain) came from a study of Ad26.COV2.S vaccination and SARS-CoV-2 variants. Study-level information: The study gave Ad26.COV2.S intramuscularly, once or twice 56 days apart. General observations from the study: The placebo group had lower spike-specific TCR breadth than the vaccine recipients did.

Data came from immunoSEQ multiplex PCR; TCRdb stores just in-frame clones and leaves some out. This sample carries some 640,000 clones, around 89% of them seen once, and the ten largest clones take around 1.4%. Treatment described: roughly 19 received Ad26.COV2.S at low or high dose, single or two shots; a few received placebo; per-sample allocation not given. Sampling took place 63 days after the first vaccine or placebo injection. V lost 3 bases to trimming and J lost 3 bases, with 6 bases between them. This CDR3 spans 12 amino acids. The V gene's germline CDR1 is MNHEY and CDR2 SMNVEV (reference sequence). In the case of this clone: Its cognate antigen is unknown.

The starting material was peripheral blood, obtained in a trial of Ad26.COV2.S vaccine versus placebo. This rearrangement joins TRBV27 to TRBJ2-7; D is ambiguous. This TCR came from a person between 18 and 59 years old who received the Ad26.COV2.S COVID-19 vaccine or a placebo. The CDR3 sequence is CASSFLGYEQYF. The CDR3, as DNA: TGTGCCAGCAGTTTCCTAGGCTACGAGCAGTACTTC.